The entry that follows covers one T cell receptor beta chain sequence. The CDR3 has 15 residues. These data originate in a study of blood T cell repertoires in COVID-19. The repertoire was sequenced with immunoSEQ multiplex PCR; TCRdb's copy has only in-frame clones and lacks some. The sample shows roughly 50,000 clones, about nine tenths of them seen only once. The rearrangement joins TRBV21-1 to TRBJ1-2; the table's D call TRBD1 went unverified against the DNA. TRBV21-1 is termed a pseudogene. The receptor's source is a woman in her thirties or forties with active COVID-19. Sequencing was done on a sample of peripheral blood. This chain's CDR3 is CASSKKSTANYGYTF. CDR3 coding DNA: TGTGCCAGCAGCAAGAAGAGCACAGCCAACTATGGCTACACCTTC.